The 25 T cell receptor beta chains below come from one sample, sequenced in a study of blood T cell repertoires in COVID-19. The table came from immunoSEQ multiplex PCR; TCRdb's copy has only in-frame clones and leaves some out. In the table there are around 220,000 clones, 80% to 90% of which are singletons. The sequenced sample consisted of peripheral blood. These receptors came from a man aged 18 to 35 with active or convalescent COVID-19.

The chain is built from TRBV5-8 and TRBJ2-7, with 9 bases matching TRBD1. The V gene's germline CDR1 is SGHTS and CDR2 YDEGEE. The CDR3 covers 16 residues. Unmatched junction bases numbered 11, after V lost 0 bases and J lost 7 bases. The CDR3 loop reads CASSLVEGTGFFEQYF. The CDR3 DNA is TGTGCCAGCAGCTTGGTCGAGGGGACAGGGTTCTTTGAGCAGTACTTC.

The V gene is TRBV15, the J gene TRBJ1-1, with a tentative D call TRBD1 (6 bases). The germline CDR1 and CDR2 sequences are LNHNV and YYDKDF (reference sequence). The CDR3 spans 17 residues. Trimming left V 0 bases short and J 0 bases short, with 14 bases between. DNA of the CDR3: TGTGCCACCAGCAGAGACCCAGGGGCAGGGGTGAACACTGAAGCTTTCTTT. It is translated as CATSRDPGAGVNTEAFF.

This sequence joins TRBV2 and TRBJ2-2; 13 bases map to TRBD2. The trim removed 2 bases at V and 11 bases at J, leaving 5 bases unmatched. This CDR3 has 15 amino acids. The V gene's germline CDR1 is SNHLY and CDR2 FYNNEI. This CDR3 is CASSERLAGGKELFF. The CDR3 region has the DNA TGTGCCAGCAGTGAAAGACTAGCGGGGGGTAAAGAGCTGTTTTTT.

The chain carries TRBV19 and TRBJ1-2; D is possibly TRBD1 (5 bases). The CDR3 is 14 residues long. V dropped 6 bases and J dropped 5 bases, with 16 bases sitting between them. Germline V gives CDR1 LNHDA, CDR2 SQIVND (reference sequence). The CDR3 sequence: CASSPGRSRYGYTF. CDR3 bases: TGTGCCAGTAGCCCAGGGAGGTCGAGGTATGGCTACACCTTC.

The V gene is TRBV28, the J gene TRBJ1-2; D uncertain. Trimming pared 3 bases from V and 7 bases from J, leaving 12 bases between. Germline values: CDR1 MDHEN, CDR2 SYDVKM. The CDR3 has 13 residues. CDR3 in amino acids: CASSLVSGSGYTF. Written as DNA, the CDR3 is TGTGCCAGCAGTTTGGTTTCGGGATCTGGCTACACCTTC.

The chain is built from TRBV10-3 and TRBJ2-1, with D tentatively TRBD1 (5 bases). Looked up from germline, CDR1 is ENHRY and CDR2 is SYGVKD. Trimming cost V 4 bases and J 8 bases, with 12 bases left between them. The CDR3 loop spans 13 amino acids. CDR3 coding DNA: TGTGCCATCAGTGTGCTAGGGGCGGATGAGCAGTTCTTC. Translating gives CAISVLGADEQFF.

The CDR3 nucleotides are TGTGCCAGCGCCCGTGTGGGACAGGGTTATGAGACCCAGTACTTC. Its protein is CASARVGQGYETQYF. This chain links TRBV28 with TRBJ2-5; TRBD1 matches 9 bases. V lost 8 bases, J lost 5 bases, and 12 bases stayed unmatched. Germline V lookup: CDR1 MDHEN, CDR2 SYDVKM. This CDR3 is 15 amino acids long.

The genes are TRBV18 and TRBJ2-1, with D hard to call. The CDR3 sequence is 14 residues long. Germline CDR1 and CDR2: KGHSH and LQKENI. Trimming stripped 8 bases from V and 6 bases from J, with 17 bases between. CDR3 sequence: CASTMGPSVNEQFF. CDR3 bases: TGTGCCAGCACCATGGGCCCCTCCGTCAATGAGCAGTTCTTC.

The V gene is TRBV5-1, the J gene TRBJ2-7, with unresolved D. Germline V gene data show CDR1 as SGHRS and CDR2 as YFSETQ. This CDR3 comprises 13 residues. V lost 0 bases and J lost 4, with 8 bases in between. CDR3 residues: CASSLVYGYEQYF. Written as DNA, the CDR3 is TGCGCCAGCAGCTTGGTGTACGGGTACGAGCAGTACTTC.

The gene calls are TRBV29-1 and TRBJ1-1, with a possible D match to TRBD1 (6 bases). Germline-derived CDR1 and CDR2 are SQVTM and ANQGSEA. CDR3 length: 18 amino acids. V shed 0 bases and J shed 10 bases, with 30 bases lying between them. CDR3 amino acids: CSVEEFPRGGGLPTLAFF. CDR3 bases: TGCAGCGTTGAAGAGTTCCCCCGGGGAGGGGGGTTACCCACCCTAGCTTTCTTT.

At least ten counts were recorded for this clone. One junction end disagrees with the germline gene, perhaps due to a read error. The chain carries TRBV9 and TRBJ1-6; tentative D call: TRBD1 (5 bases). Germline loops: CDR1 SGDLS, CDR2 YYNGEE. This CDR3 contains 15 residues. The CDR3 spells CASSITGRVNSPLHF. Written as DNA, the CDR3 is TGTGCCAGCAGCATAACAGGTCGGGTGAATTCGCCCCTCCACTTT.

The V call is TRBV4-2, the J call TRBJ2-3; 10 positions match TRBD1. CDR3 length: 18 amino acids. Per germline, CDR1 LGHNA and CDR2 YNFKEQ. V was pared by 2 bases and J by 6 bases, with 14 bases of the junction left unmatched. The CDR3 here is CASSQKGFGTGVLDTQYF. CDR3 coding DNA: TGTGCCAGCAGCCAAAAAGGATTCGGGACAGGGGTGCTTGATACGCAGTATTTT.

This chain uses TRBV11-2 with TRBJ1-3; no clear D. V lost 3 bases to trimming and J lost 0 bases, with 12 bases between them. Per the germline V gene, CDR1 is SGHAT and CDR2 is FQNNGV. The CDR3 is made up of 16 amino acids. The CDR3 here is CASSFVTSSSGNTIYF. The CDR3 coding sequence is TGTGCCAGCAGCTTCGTGACATCGAGCTCTGGAAACACCATATATTTT.

This clone was picked up one time. This chain links TRBV6-1 with TRBJ1-2, with D uncertain. This CDR3 has 15 residues. Germline V gene data show CDR1 as MNHNS and CDR2 as SASEGT. Trimming took off 2 bases at V and 3 bases at J, with 13 bases between the two ends. The chain's CDR3 is CASSEWAGSDYGYTF. The CDR3 DNA sequence: TGTGCCAGCAGTGAATGGGCGGGTTCCGACTATGGCTACACCTTC.

The chain combines TRBV28 with TRBJ1-1; D perhaps matches TRBD1 (5 bases). This CDR3 contains 14 residues. With 4 bases removed from V and 4 bases from J, the gap between germline ends came to 13 bases. CDR1 and CDR2 from the germline V gene are MDHEN and SYDVKM. This chain's CDR3 is CASSSPGSLTEAFF. The CDR3 region has the DNA TGTGCCAGCAGTTCACCAGGGTCTCTCACTGAAGCTTTCTTT.

The chain carries TRBV6-5 and TRBJ1-1; 7 nucleotides line up with TRBD1. This CDR3 is 15 amino acids long. J gave up 0 bases and V 9 bases, and 10 bases lay outside the gene matches. Germline CDR1 is MNHEY and CDR2 is SVGAGI. This chain's CDR3 is CASQRQGGVNTEAFF. The CDR3 bases are TGTGCCAGTCAGAGACAGGGTGGAGTGAACACTGAAGCTTTCTTT.

The chain joins TRBV5-6 to TRBJ1-6; the D is unclear. V lost 4 bases and J lost 10, with 12 bases in between. The germline V gene has CDR1 SGHDT and CDR2 YYEEEE. CDR3 length: 13 amino acids. The CDR3 sequence is CASSADGESPLHF. The DNA of the CDR3 is TGTGCCAGCAGCGCAGACGGGGAATCACCCCTCCACTTT.

V is TRBV6-5 and J is TRBJ2-1; 14 positions match TRBD2. Germline CDR1 is MNHEY and CDR2 is SVGAGI. V was clipped by 0 bases and J by 5 bases; unmatched bases: 0. The CDR3 contains 16 residues. The CDR3 DNA reads as TGTGCCAGCAGTTACTCGGGACTAGCGGGAGACAATGAGCAGTTCTTC. Translating it yields CASSYSGLAGDNEQFF.

The J gene is TRBJ1-5, the V gene TRBV15; D possibly corresponds to TRBD1 (5 bases). This CDR3 region has 14 residues. Trimming removed 6 bases from V and 1 base from J, with 10 bases in between. The germline V gene has CDR1 LNHNV and CDR2 YYDKDF (reference sequence). The CDR3 region has the DNA TGTGCCACCAGAGACCGGGGGAGCAATCAGCCCCAGCATTTT. This encodes CATRDRGSNQPQHF.

CDR3 in DNA: TGTGCCACCAGTGAACTCGGACTAGCGGGAGAATCCAATGAGCAGTTCTTC. Translation: CATSELGLAGESNEQFF. This sequence joins TRBV24-1 and TRBJ2-1; TRBD2 aligns across 13 bases. The V gene's germline CDR1 is KGHDR and CDR2 SFDVKD. Trimming took 4 bases from V and 6 from J; bases not matched to a gene: 8. The length of the CDR3 is 17 residues.

V and J are TRBV27 and TRBJ1-3, with TRBD1 as a possible D gene (6 bases). Per germline, CDR1 MNHEY and CDR2 SMNVEV (reference sequence). The CDR3 totals 17 residues. V lost 4 bases and J 2 bases, leaving 18 bases between the germline ends. The CDR3, as DNA: TGTGCCAGCAGTTCCCTCCTGGGACATCTCGCTGGAAACACCATATATTTT. This translates into CASSSLLGHLAGNTIYF.

The rearrangement joins TRBV19 to TRBJ2-5; D might be TRBD1 (6 bases). V lost 4 bases to trimming and J lost 10 bases, with 13 bases between them. Looked up from germline, CDR1 is LNHDA and CDR2 is SQIVND (reference sequence). The CDR3 contains 12 residues. The CDR3 loop is CASSTNRERQYF. The CDR3 DNA is TGTGCCAGTAGTACCAACAGGGAACGCCAGTACTTC.

V gene TRBV11-1 combines with J gene TRBJ2-7; a possible D gene is TRBD1 (5 bases). This CDR3 spans 11 amino acids. Germline lookup yields CDR1 SGHAT and CDR2 FQDESV (reference sequence). The V end lost 3 bases, the J end lost 9 bases, and 9 bases lay between the germline ends. CDR3 loop: CASSFSGAQYF. The DNA of the CDR3 is TGTGCCAGCAGCTTTTCTGGGGCGCAGTACTTC.

The rearrangement links TRBV19 to TRBJ2-1; maybe TRBD1 (5 bases). Per the germline V gene, CDR1 is LNHDA and CDR2 is SQIVND (reference sequence). Trimming removed 5 bases from V and 4 bases from J, with 24 bases in between. The CDR3 sequence is 18 residues long. The CDR3 sequence: CASSSFSRDGQAYNEQFF. Written as DNA, the CDR3 is TGTGCCAGTAGTTCCTTCTCCCGCGACGGACAAGCTTACAATGAGCAGTTCTTC.

V and J are TRBV29-1 and TRBJ1-5; 9 bases are shared with TRBD1. The trim removed 7 bases at V and 8 bases at J, leaving 6 bases unmatched. This CDR3 has 12 amino acids. CDR1 is SQVTM and CDR2 is ANQGSEA in the germline V gene. The DNA for the CDR3 is TGCAGCGCTGGGACAGGGAGAGAGCCCCAGCATTTT. This translates into CSAGTGREPQHF. The full variable domain, in which reference TRBV29-1 and TRBJ1-5 provide the parts outside the CDR3, is SAVISQKPSRDICQRGTSLTIQCQVDSQVTMMFWYRQQPGQSLTLIATANQGSEATYESGFVIDKFPISRPNLTFSTLTVSNMSPEDSSIYLCSAGTGREPQHFGDGTRLSIL.